One sample yielded the 3 T cell receptor beta chains listed below, sequenced in a study of blood T cell repertoires in COVID-19. The assay was immunoSEQ multiplex PCR, and TCRdb's table has in-frame clones only and misses some. The table has 190,000 or so clones, around 87% seen once. The sequenced sample was peripheral blood. Receptor source: a man aged 40-50 years with active or convalescent COVID-19.

The chain uses TRBV28 and TRBJ1-3, with D maybe TRBD1 (5 bases). The CDR3 is 12 amino acids. Trimming pared 6 bases from V and 7 bases from J, leaving 10 bases between. Germline values: CDR1 MDHEN, CDR2 SYDVKM. The CDR3, as DNA: TGTGCCAGCAGGGTCTCAGGGAACACCATATATTTT. This codes for CASRVSGNTIYF.

This chain joins TRBV6-5 and TRBJ1-5, with a weak D call TRBD1 (6 bases). The CDR3 runs to 14 residues. Looked up from germline, CDR1 is MNHEY and CDR2 is SVGAGI. V was cut by 4 bases and J by 7 bases, with 14 bases left in between. DNA for the CDR3: TGTGCCAGCAGTTCCACAGGGCGGGAGCAGCCCCAGCATTTT. Translating it yields CASSSTGREQPQHF.

The V and J genes are TRBV4-3 and TRBJ2-7, with D uncertain. Germline V gene data show CDR1 as LGHNA and CDR2 as YSLEER. This CDR3 spans 15 amino acids. Trimming stripped 3 bases from V and 0 bases from J, with 12 bases between. CDR3 in DNA: TGCGCCAGCAGCCAGAAAGCAGACATCTCCTACGAGCAGTACTTC. Translated, it gives CASSQKADISYEQYF.